This TCR beta chain was recorded in a study of blood T cells in healthy people across ages. Study at large: Template switching picked up about one barcoded beta molecule for each two T cells.

The CDR3 contains 17 residues. Unmatched junction bases numbered 10, after V lost 2 bases and J lost 2 bases. In germline, CDR1 is MNHEY, CDR2 SVGAGI. Staff drew approximately 9.1 milliliters of peripheral blood from each donor. This clonotype has only a few counts. Antigen specificity is unknown. Study findings and constraints: Donor CMV status was unknown, possibly confounding expanded clonotype changes.

With a J-beta primer mix and a sample-barcoded 5' primer, a second PCR ran about 7 to 12 cycles. From the 5' RACE reads, TCRdb called clonotypes with MiXCR, one entry per CDR3 protein. Of around 970,000 distinct CDR3 sequences listed, roughly half were seen once; the top ten hold over 20%. The rearrangement links TRBV6-5 to TRBJ2-3; 7 bases fit TRBD1. The source of this sequence is an older woman in good health. The sample comprised blood. The CDR3 region is CASSYQVGTATTDTQYF. Here the CDR3 DNA reads TGTGCCAGCAGTTACCAGGTTGGGACAGCGACCACAGATACGCAGTATTTT.